This passage covers 24 T cell receptor beta chains from one sample sequenced in a study of regulatory T cells in long-lasting Graves disease. The time point is: newly diagnosed GD, antithyroid drugs for less than 3 months. TCR sequences were obtained from RNA taken from PBMCs. HTBI primers from iRepertoire and Arm-PCR of CDR3 regions yielded the TCR beta libraries. TCRdb reanalysed the multiplex PCR reads using MiXCR and keeps one entry per CDR3 protein. Of around 500,000 distinct CDR3 sequences in the sample, roughly a sixth were seen once. This sample also belongs to another study, concerning T cells in Graves' hyperthyroidism and ophthalmopathy.

The sequencing used peripheral blood mononuclear cells (PBMCs), collected at new diagnosis, from a patient treated with antithyroid drugs. Receptors originate from a woman aged 40-65 years with Graves disease.

This clonotype was detected a few times. This rearrangement joins TRBV20-1 to TRBJ1-3; tentative D call: TRBD1 (6 bases). Germline-derived CDR1 and CDR2 are DFQATT and SNEGSKA (reference sequence). This CDR3 is built from 14 residues. V gave up 6 bases and J gave up 4 bases, with 16 bases separating them. CDR3 sequence (DNA): TGCAGTGCCCAGAAGGGGGGCGCAGGAAACACCATATATTTT. Encoded protein: CSAQKGGAGNTIYF.

This sequence joins TRBV27 and TRBJ2-2; either TRBD1 or TRBD2 may supply D (5 bases each). The ends were cut back, 8 bases at V and 2 bases at J, with 21 bases in the middle. The V gene's germline CDR1 is MNHEY and CDR2 SMNVEV (reference sequence). The CDR3 consists of 17 residues. This CDR3 reads CASVLRGQAFNTGELFF. DNA for the CDR3: TGTGCCAGCGTACTACGGGGCCAGGCCTTTAACACCGGGGAGCTGTTTTTT.

Many counts were recorded for this clonotype. The rearrangement uses TRBV9 and TRBJ2-5, with 13 bases matching TRBD2. The CDR3 spans 16 residues. Germline-derived CDR1 and CDR2 are SGDLS and YYNGEE. J gave up 4 bases and V 4 bases, and 7 bases lay outside the gene matches. DNA for the CDR3: TGTGCCAGCAGCCCCACTAGCGGGGGGGCGCGAGAGACCCAGTACTTC. Residues: CASSPTSGGARETQYF. The whole variable domain, remainder taken from reference TRBV9 and TRBJ2-5, is DSGVTQTPKHLITATGQRVTLRCSPRSGDLSVYWYQQSLDQGLQFLIQYYNGEERAKGNILERFSAQQFPDLHSELNLSSLELGDSALYFCASSPTSGGARETQYFGPGTRLLVL.

Only a few counts were recorded for this clonotype. The J gene is TRBJ1-2, the V gene TRBV12-3 or TRBV12-4; a possible D gene is TRBD1 (5 bases). V was pared by 3 bases and J by 4 bases, with 9 bases between. This CDR3 has 13 residues. The DNA for the CDR3 is TGTGCCAGCAGTTTCCAGGGCACCTATGGCTACACCTTC. This encodes CASSFQGTYGYTF.

This chain links TRBV5-4 with TRBJ1-4; 9 bases agree with TRBD1. The junction had 4 bases not matched to a gene; V was cut back by 0 bases and J by 7 bases. The germline V gene has CDR1 SGHNT and CDR2 YYREEE (reference sequence). The CDR3 loop spans 15 amino acids. The CDR3 region is CASSLVGQGSEKLFF. The CDR3 DNA sequence: TGTGCCAGCAGCTTGGTAGGACAGGGGTCTGAAAAACTGTTTTTT. The entire variable domain, with the rest obtained from reference TRBV5-4 and TRBJ1-4, is as follows: ETGVTQSPTHLIKTRGQQVTLRCSSQSGHNTVSWYQQALGQGPQFIFQYYREEENGRGNFPPRFSGLQFPNYSSELNVNALELDDSALYLCASSLVGQGSEKLFFGSGTQLSVL.

This clonotype was recorded a few times. The chain uses TRBV29-1 and TRBJ2-7; D is unclear. CDR3 length: 16 amino acids. Germline values: CDR1 SQVTM, CDR2 ANQGSEA. Trimming cost V 0 bases and J 4 bases, with 19 bases left between them. As DNA, the CDR3 is TGCAGCGTTGAAGATTCTCTCAACGGTCTGACTTACGAGCAGTACTTC. As protein: CSVEDSLNGLTYEQYF.

A word on this clonotype: A much larger clone is a single base away; this may be a read error. The chain links TRBV6-2 or TRBV6-3 to TRBJ2-3, with D possibly TRBD1 on 6 matching bases. This CDR3 region has 17 residues. From germline, CDR1 is MNHEY and CDR2 SVGEGT. CDR3: CTSSYMGRWGRTDTQYF. The CDR3 DNA sequence: TGTACCAGCAGTTACATGGGCCGGTGGGGGCGCACAGATACGCAGTATTTT.

The V gene is TRBV7-9, the J gene TRBJ1-1; D unclear. The CDR3 contains 15 residues. V was shortened by 5 bases and J by 1 base, with 14 bases between the two germline ends. Looked up from germline, CDR1 is SEHNR and CDR2 is FQNEAQ (reference sequence). The CDR3 region is CASSPTRISNTEAFF. DNA of the CDR3: TGTGCCAGCAGCCCGACCCGGATCTCGAACACTGAAGCTTTCTTT. The entire variable domain, with the rest obtained from reference TRBV7-9 and TRBJ1-1, is as follows: DTGVSQNPRHKITKRGQNVTFRCDPISEHNRLYWYRQTLGQGPEFLTYFQNEAQLEKSRLLSDRFSAERPKGSFSTLEIQRTEQGDSAMYLCASSPTRISNTEAFFGQGTRLTVV.

The V gene is TRBV11-2, the J gene TRBJ2-4; a weak D match, TRBD1 (5 bases). The CDR3 loop spans 17 amino acids. Germline loops: CDR1 SGHAT, CDR2 FQNNGV. V shed 1 base and J shed 13 bases, with 26 bases lying between them. The CDR3 loop is CASSLVRAARGYNEQYF. CDR3 coding DNA: TGTGCCAGCAGCTTAGTACGGGCCGCAAGGGGATACAATGAGCAGTACTTC.

The CDR3 sequence is CASSSSPGAFTEAFF. CDR3 coding DNA: TGCGCCAGCAGCAGTTCTCCGGGGGCATTCACTGAAGCTTTCTTT. The chain couples TRBV5-1 to TRBJ1-1; tentatively, D is TRBD1 (6 bases). V gave up 4 bases and J gave up 4 bases, with 17 bases separating them. The CDR3 is 15 amino acids. Germline CDR1 SGHRS, CDR2 YFSETQ.

There are many counts of this clonotype. The rearrangement links TRBV29-1 to TRBJ1-2; D is ambiguous. This CDR3 has 14 residues. Trimming cost V 3 bases and J 8 bases, with 19 bases left between them. The germline V gene has CDR1 SQVTM and CDR2 ANQGSEA. CDR3 DNA: TGCAGCGTTGACTCGCCAGCTCCTACCAAGGGCTACACCTTC. It yields the protein CSVDSPAPTKGYTF.

V usage is TRBV16 and J usage is TRBJ1-6; D call uncertain. The CDR3 totals 14 residues. Germline V gives CDR1 KGHSY, CDR2 FQNENV. Trimming removed 4 bases at V and 6 bases at J, with 10 bases between. The CDR3 is CASSLIGSNSPLHF. The CDR3, as DNA: TGTGCCAGCAGCCTAATCGGCAGTAATTCACCCCTCCACTTT. Complete variable domain (other parts from reference TRBV16 and TRBJ1-6): GEEVAQTPKHLVRGEGQKAKLYCAPIKGHSYVFWYQQVLKNEFKFLISFQNENVFDETGMPKERFSAKCLPNSPCSLEIQATKLEDSAVYFCASSLIGSNSPLHFGNGTRLTVT.

This clonotype was seen more than once but under ten times. This chain joins TRBV5-8 and TRBJ2-3; the D is unclear. The CDR3 is made up of 13 amino acids. Trimming left V 4 bases short and J 4 bases short, with 10 bases between. CDR1 is SGHTS, CDR2 YDEGEE, per germline. The CDR3 bases are TGTGCCAGCAGCCACGACCAATCAGATACGCAGTATTTT. Translation: CASSHDQSDTQYF.

The V and J genes are TRBV29-1 and TRBJ1-1; TRBD1 agrees at 7 bases. V lost 6 bases, J lost 2 bases, and 12 bases stayed unmatched. Per germline, CDR1 SQVTM and CDR2 ANQGSEA. This CDR3 comprises 15 residues. The CDR3 DNA reads as TGCAGCGTCTACCACCAGGGGACAGCAAACACTGAAGCTTTCTTT. Residues: CSVYHQGTANTEAFF.

This clonotype was recorded at least ten times. This chain links TRBV27 with TRBJ1-5; possibly TRBD1 for D (6 bases). The CDR3 spans 15 residues. Per the germline V gene, CDR1 is MNHEY and CDR2 is SMNVEV (reference sequence). The germline V and J ends were trimmed by 6 bases and 3 bases, with 15 bases remaining between them. In nucleotides, the CDR3 is TGTGCCAGCAGGCGAGGGGGGGGGGACAATCAGCCCCAGCATTTT. Translated, it gives CASRRGGGDNQPQHF.

The chain is built from TRBV12-5 and TRBJ1-2; weak D call: TRBD1 (6 bases). The CDR3 is made up of 14 amino acids. Trimming shortened V by 0 bases and J by 8 bases, and 13 bases separated the two germline ends. The germline gives CDR1 LGHNT, CDR2 FRNRAP. CDR3 coding DNA: TGTGCTAGTGGTTTGGTAGGGGGGGCGGGCGGCTACACCTTC. This gives the protein CASGLVGGAGGYTF.

Many counts were recorded for this clonotype. The chain employs TRBV7-9 and TRBJ2-1; no definite D call. CDR1 SEHNR and CDR2 FQNEAQ come from the germline V gene (reference sequence). The CDR3 sequence is 15 residues long. V dropped 8 bases and J dropped 1 base, with 15 bases sitting between them. CDR3 sequence reads: CASSGTVGSYNEQFF. The CDR3, as DNA: TGTGCCAGCTCGGGTACCGTTGGGTCCTACAATGAGCAGTTCTTC.

Ten or more counts support this clonotype. The J gene is TRBJ1-6, the V gene TRBV5-1, with 9 bases lining up with TRBD1. The V segment lost 4 bases and the J segment 8 bases; nucleotides outside the gene matches: 7. CDR1 is SGHRS and CDR2 is YFSETQ in the germline V gene. This CDR3 is 15 amino acids long. The CDR3 DNA follows: TGCGCCAGCAGCCCGGGAGGGACAGGGCATTCACCCCTCCACTTT. It yields the protein CASSPGGTGHSPLHF.

This clonotype appeared many times. This chain joins TRBV5-1 and TRBJ1-5; possible D gene TRBD1, 5 bases. CDR1 is SGHRS, CDR2 YFSETQ, per germline. There are 15 residues in the CDR3. The V gene lost 1 base and the J gene lost 0 bases, with 8 bases spanning the gap. The CDR3 region is CASSLQGLSNQPQHF. CDR3 sequence (DNA): TGCGCCAGCAGCTTGCAGGGCCTTAGCAATCAGCCCCAGCATTTT.

This clonotype came up many times. The gene calls are TRBV2 and TRBJ2-1; weak D call: TRBD2 (6 bases). The CDR3 has 15 residues. Germline CDR1 and CDR2: SNHLY and FYNNEI. Trimming shortened V by 6 bases and J by 8 bases, and 20 bases separated the two germline ends. The CDR3 reads CASSPGVGPFYEQFF. The CDR3 DNA follows: TGTGCCAGCAGCCCGGGGGTTGGTCCTTTCTATGAGCAGTTCTTC.

The chain carries TRBV2 and TRBJ2-7, with D possibly being TRBD1 (6 bases). Germline lookup yields CDR1 SNHLY and CDR2 FYNNEI. The V end lost 7 bases, the J end lost 2 bases, and 9 bases lay between the germline ends. This CDR3 is built from 12 residues. The CDR3 DNA sequence: TGTGCCAGCAATAAGGGGGCCTACGAGCAGTACTTC. It yields the protein CASNKGAYEQYF.

There are a few counts of this clonotype. The chain is built from TRBV28 and TRBJ2-7, with D perhaps matching TRBD2 (7 bases). The CDR3 contains 14 residues. Deletions cut 4 bases from V and 6 bases from J, with 16 bases between. Looked up from germline, CDR1 is MDHEN and CDR2 is SYDVKM. CDR3 region: CASSWGGGVFEQYF. The CDR3 DNA reads as TGTGCCAGCAGTTGGGGCGGGGGCGTCTTCGAGCAGTACTTC.

The chain has TRBV28 and TRBJ2-6, with no clear D. Germline V gene sequence: CDR1 MDHEN, CDR2 SYDVKM. With 8 bases removed from V and 4 bases from J, the gap between germline ends came to 9 bases. The CDR3 covers 13 residues. The CDR3 here is CASGRAGANVLTF. As DNA, the CDR3 is TGTGCCAGCGGACGGGCGGGGGCCAACGTCCTGACTTTC.

The chain is built from TRBV19 and TRBJ2-3; TRBD2 is a possible D gene (5 bases). The germline gives CDR1 LNHDA, CDR2 SQIVND (reference sequence). This CDR3 region has 12 residues. Deletions cut 4 bases from V and 11 bases from J, with 13 bases between. The CDR3 bases are TGTGCCAGTAGTACCGGGGTTTGGGGGCAGTATTTT. Amino acids: CASSTGVWGQYF.